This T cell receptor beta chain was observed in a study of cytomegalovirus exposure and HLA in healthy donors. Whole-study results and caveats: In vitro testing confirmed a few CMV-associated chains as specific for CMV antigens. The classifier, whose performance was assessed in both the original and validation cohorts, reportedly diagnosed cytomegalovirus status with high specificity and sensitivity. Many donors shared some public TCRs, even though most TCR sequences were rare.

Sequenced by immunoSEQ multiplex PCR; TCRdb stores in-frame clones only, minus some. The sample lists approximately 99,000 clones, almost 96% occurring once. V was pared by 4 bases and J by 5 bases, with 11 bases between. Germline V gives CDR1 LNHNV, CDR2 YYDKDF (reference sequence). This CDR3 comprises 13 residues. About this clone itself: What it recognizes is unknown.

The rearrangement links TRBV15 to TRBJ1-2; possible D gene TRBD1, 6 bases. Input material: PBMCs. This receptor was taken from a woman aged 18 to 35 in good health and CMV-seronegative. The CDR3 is CATSTRQEYGYTF. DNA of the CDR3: TGTGCCACCAGCACACGACAGGAATATGGCTACACCTTC.